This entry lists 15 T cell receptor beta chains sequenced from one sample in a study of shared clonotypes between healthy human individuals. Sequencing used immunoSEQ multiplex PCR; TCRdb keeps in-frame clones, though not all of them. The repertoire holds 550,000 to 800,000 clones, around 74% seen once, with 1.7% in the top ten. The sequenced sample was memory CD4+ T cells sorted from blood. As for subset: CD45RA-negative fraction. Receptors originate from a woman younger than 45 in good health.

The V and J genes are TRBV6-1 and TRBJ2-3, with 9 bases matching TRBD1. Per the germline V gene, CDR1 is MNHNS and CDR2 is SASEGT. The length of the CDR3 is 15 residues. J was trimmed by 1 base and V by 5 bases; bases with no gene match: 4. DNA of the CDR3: TGTGCCAGCAGTAGGGGACAGGGTGGCACAGATACGCAGTATTTT. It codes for CASSRGQGGTDTQYF.

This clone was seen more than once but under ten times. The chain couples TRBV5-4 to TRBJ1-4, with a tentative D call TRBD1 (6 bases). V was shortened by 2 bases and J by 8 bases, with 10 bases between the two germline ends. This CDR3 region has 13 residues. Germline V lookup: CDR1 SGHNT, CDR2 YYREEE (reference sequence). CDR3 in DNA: TGTGCCAGCAGCTTCAGGGGTGGGGAAAAACTGTTTTTT. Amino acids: CASSFRGGEKLFF.

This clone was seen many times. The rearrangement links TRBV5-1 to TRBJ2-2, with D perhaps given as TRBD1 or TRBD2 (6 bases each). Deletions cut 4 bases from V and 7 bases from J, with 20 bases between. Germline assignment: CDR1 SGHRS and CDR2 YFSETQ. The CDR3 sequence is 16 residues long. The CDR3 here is CASSPGGGRLHGELFF. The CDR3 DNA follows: TGCGCCAGCAGCCCCGGAGGGGGTAGACTGCACGGGGAGCTGTTTTTT.

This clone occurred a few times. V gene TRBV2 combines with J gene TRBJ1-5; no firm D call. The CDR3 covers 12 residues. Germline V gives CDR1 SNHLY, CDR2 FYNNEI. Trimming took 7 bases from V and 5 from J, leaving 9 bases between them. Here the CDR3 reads CASKATDQPQHF. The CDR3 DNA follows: TGTGCCAGCAAGGCGACCGATCAGCCCCAGCATTTT.

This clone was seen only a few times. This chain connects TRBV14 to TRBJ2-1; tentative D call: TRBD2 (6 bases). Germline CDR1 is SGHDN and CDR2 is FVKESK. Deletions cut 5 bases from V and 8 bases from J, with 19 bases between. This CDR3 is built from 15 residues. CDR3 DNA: TGTGCCAGCAGCTCCCAGATCGGGAGCGGTTATGAGCAGTTCTTC. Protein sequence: CASSSQIGSGYEQFF.

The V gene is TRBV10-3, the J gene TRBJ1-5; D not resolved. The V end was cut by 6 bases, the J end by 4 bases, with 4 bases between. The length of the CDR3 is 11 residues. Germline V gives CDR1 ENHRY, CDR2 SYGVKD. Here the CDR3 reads CAIRRNQPQHF. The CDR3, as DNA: TGTGCCATCAGGAGGAATCAGCCCCAGCATTTT.

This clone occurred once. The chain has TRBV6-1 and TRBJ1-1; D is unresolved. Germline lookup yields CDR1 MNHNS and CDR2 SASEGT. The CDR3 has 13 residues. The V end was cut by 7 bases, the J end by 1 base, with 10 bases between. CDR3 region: CASTGTANTEAFF. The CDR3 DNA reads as TGTGCCAGCACCGGCACGGCGAACACTGAAGCTTTCTTT.

DNA for the CDR3: TGTGCCATCAGTGAGTCAATATCGAGCGGGGGCCCGGGGGCCCAGCATTTT. Translated: CAISESISSGGPGAQHF. The chain recombines TRBV10-3 with TRBJ1-5; the D gene is possibly TRBD1 (6 bases). CDR1 and CDR2 from the germline V gene are ENHRY and SYGVKD. The CDR3 runs 17 residues. V was trimmed by 0 bases and J by 11 bases, leaving 23 bases between them.

The CDR3 protein is CSVFRGEQFF. In nucleotides, the CDR3 is TGCAGCGTTTTCCGCGGTGAGCAGTTCTTC. The chain uses TRBV29-1 and TRBJ2-1; D is ambiguous. Trimming shortened V by 5 bases and J by 9 bases, and 8 bases separated the two germline ends. The CDR3 spans 10 residues. The germline V gene has CDR1 SQVTM and CDR2 ANQGSEA.

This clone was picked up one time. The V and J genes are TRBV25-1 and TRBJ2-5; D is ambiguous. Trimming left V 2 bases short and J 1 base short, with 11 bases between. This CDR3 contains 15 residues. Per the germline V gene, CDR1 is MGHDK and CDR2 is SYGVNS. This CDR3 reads CASSEDTNIQETQYF. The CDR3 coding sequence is TGTGCCAGCAGTGAAGATACAAACATCCAAGAGACCCAGTACTTC.

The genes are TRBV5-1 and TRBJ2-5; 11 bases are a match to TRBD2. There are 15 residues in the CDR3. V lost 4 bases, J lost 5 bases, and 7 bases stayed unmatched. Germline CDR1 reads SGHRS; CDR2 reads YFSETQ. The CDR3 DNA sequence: TGCGCCAGCAGCCCCGCACTAGCGGGAGTTGAGACCCAGTACTTC. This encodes CASSPALAGVETQYF.

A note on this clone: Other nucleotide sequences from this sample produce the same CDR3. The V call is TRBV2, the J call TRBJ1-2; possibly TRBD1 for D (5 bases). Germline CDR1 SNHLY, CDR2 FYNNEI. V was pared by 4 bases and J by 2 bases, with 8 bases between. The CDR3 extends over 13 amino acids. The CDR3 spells CASSGDSNYGYTF. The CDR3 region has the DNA TGTGCCAGCAGTGGGGACTCCAACTATGGCTACACCTTC.

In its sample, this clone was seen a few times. This chain's CDR3 is CASSPWTRKETQYF. The CDR3, as DNA: TGTGCCAGCAGCCCTTGGACTAGAAAAGAGACCCAGTACTTC. The chain couples TRBV6-1 to TRBJ2-5, with 7 bases aligning to TRBD2. V shed 6 bases, J shed 3 bases, and the junction held 7 bases outside the gene matches. Looked up from germline, CDR1 is MNHNS and CDR2 is SASEGT. This CDR3 has 14 amino acids.

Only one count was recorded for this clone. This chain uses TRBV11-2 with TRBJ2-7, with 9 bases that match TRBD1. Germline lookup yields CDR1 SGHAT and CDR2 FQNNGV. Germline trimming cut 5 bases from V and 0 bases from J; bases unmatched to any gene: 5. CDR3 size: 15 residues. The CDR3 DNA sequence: TGTGCCAGCAGCCCCCGGGACAGGGTCTCCTACGAGCAGTACTTC. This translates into CASSPRDRVSYEQYF. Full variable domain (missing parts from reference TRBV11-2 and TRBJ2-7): EAGVAQSPRYKIIEKRQSVAFWCNPISGHATLYWYQQILGQGPKLLIQFQNNGVVDDSQLPKDRFSAERLKGVDSTLKIQPAKLEDSAVYLCASSPRDRVSYEQYFGPGTRLTVT.

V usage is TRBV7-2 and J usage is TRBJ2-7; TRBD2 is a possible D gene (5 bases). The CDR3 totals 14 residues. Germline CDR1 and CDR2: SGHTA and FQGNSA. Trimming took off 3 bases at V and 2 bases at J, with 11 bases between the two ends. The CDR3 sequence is CASSFSDGTYEQYF. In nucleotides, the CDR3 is TGTGCCAGCAGCTTTTCGGACGGGACCTACGAGCAGTACTTC.